This TCR beta chain originates from a study of blood T cell repertoires in COVID-19. TCRdb's copy holds only in-frame clones and misses some; the assay was immunoSEQ multiplex PCR. The table has around 100,000 clones, roughly 88% seen once. This clone was observed a few times. In germline, CDR1 is SGHNT, CDR2 YENEEA. The V end was cut by 1 base, the J end by 5 bases, with 8 bases between. The CDR3 runs 13 residues. Material for sequencing was peripheral blood. The clonotype comes from a woman in her seventies with acute or convalescent COVID-19. The chain is built from TRBV11-3 and TRBJ2-5; D is undetermined. This CDR3 is CASSLVTGETQYF. The CDR3 nucleotides are TGTGCCAGCAGCTTAGTAACTGGTGAGACCCAGTACTTC.